Presented here are 21 T cell receptor beta chains from one specimen sequenced in a study of beta chain features in type 1 diabetes (dated by TCRdb to 2016 to 2018). The receptor library was made with the immunoSEQ multiplex PCR assay. All of the isolated RNA was reverse transcribed with the High Capacity cDNA Reverse Transcription Kit, so expressed TCRB transcripts were sequenced. The immuneACCESS repertoire file appears here via TCRdb, limited to in-frame rearrangements. These files lack a portion of the clones; in checked studies, under half of the deficit traces to unresolved V genes, and the cause of the others is not known. Across this sample there are roughly 450,000 clones, with roughly 13% seen only once. The top ten clones comprise 0.035% to 0.04% of the sample. The sample was naive CD4+ T cells from blood. This sample's cell subset or site label indicates: true naive CD4+ T cells. These receptors all stem from a young man in good health.

The chain is built from TRBV5-1 and TRBJ1-1; 7 bases match TRBD1. This CDR3 is built from 15 residues. Looked up from germline, CDR1 is SGHRS and CDR2 is YFSETQ. V lost 2 bases, J lost 6 bases, and 10 bases stayed unmatched. CDR3 sequence reads: CASSLRQGYVAEAFF. CDR3 nucleotide sequence: TGCGCCAGCAGCTTACGACAGGGTTATGTCGCTGAAGCTTTCTTT.

V and J are TRBV9 and TRBJ2-5, with D possibly called TRBD1 or TRBD2 (5 bases each). The CDR3 length is 13 residues. Germline V gene data show CDR1 as SGDLS and CDR2 as YYNGEE. Trimming stripped 7 bases from V and 2 bases from J, with 12 bases between. As DNA, the CDR3 is TGTGCCAGCGGTAGGGACCTGCAAGAGACCCAGTACTTC. It is translated as CASGRDLQETQYF.

Only a few counts were recorded for this clone. The chain carries TRBV27 and TRBJ2-7; TRBD2 matches 12 bases. The CDR3 length is 17 residues. V was pared by 6 bases and J by 0 bases, with 9 bases of the junction left unmatched. In germline, CDR1 is MNHEY, CDR2 SMNVEV (reference sequence). Here the CDR3 DNA reads TGTGCCAGCAGAAGGACTAGCGGGGCCCTGAGCTCCTACGAGCAGTACTTC. Translated: CASRRTSGALSSYEQYF.

The J gene is TRBJ1-2, the V gene TRBV4-3, with 8 bases that match TRBD1. The CDR3 runs 16 residues. From germline, CDR1 is LGHNA and CDR2 YSLEER. The trim removed 1 base at V and 2 bases at J, leaving 6 bases unmatched. The CDR3 region has the DNA TGCGCCAGCAGCCAAGGTGGACAGGGAAGGAACTATGGCTACACCTTC. Translation: CASSQGGQGRNYGYTF.

J is TRBJ2-1 and V is TRBV6-1; D might be TRBD1 (6 bases). Trimming removed 5 bases at V and 8 bases at J, with 19 bases between. CDR3 size: 15 residues. The germline gives CDR1 MNHNS, CDR2 SASEGT. CDR3 coding DNA: TGTGCCAGCAGTTCCACCGGGACACAACTCTATGAGCAGTTCTTC. Amino acids: CASSSTGTQLYEQFF.

This clone turned up a few times. The CDR3 loop is CASSYRGSSYEQYF. For the CDR3, the DNA is TGTGCCAGCAGCTACCGGGGGAGCTCCTACGAGCAGTACTTC. This rearrangement joins TRBV5-4 to TRBJ2-7, with D possibly being TRBD2 (6 bases). This CDR3 is 14 amino acids long. The V end was cut by 3 bases, the J end by 0 bases, with 10 bases between. Germline CDR1 SGHNT, CDR2 YYREEE (reference sequence). The full variable domain, its missing parts supplied by reference TRBV5-4 and TRBJ2-7, is ETGVTQSPTHLIKTRGQQVTLRCSSQSGHNTVSWYQQALGQGPQFIFQYYREEENGRGNFPPRFSGLQFPNYSSELNVNALELDDSALYLCASSYRGSSYEQYFGPGTRLTVT.

This clone was observed a handful of times. V gene TRBV29-1 combines with J gene TRBJ2-1; unclear D gene. Germline assignment: CDR1 SQVTM and CDR2 ANQGSEA. Trimming took 3 bases from V and 4 from J, leaving 10 bases between them. The CDR3 extends over 13 amino acids. CDR3 sequence reads: CSVDKLGYNEQFF. CDR3 DNA sequence: TGCAGCGTTGACAAGTTGGGTTACAATGAGCAGTTCTTC.

The V call is TRBV2, the J call TRBJ2-1; tentatively, D is TRBD2 (5 bases). V was cut by 5 bases and J by 10 bases, with 12 bases left in between. The V gene's germline CDR1 is SNHLY and CDR2 FYNNEI. This CDR3 region has 12 residues. This CDR3 reads CASSSEASEQFF. CDR3 DNA: TGTGCCAGCAGTTCGGAGGCCAGCGAGCAGTTCTTC.

This clone appeared a few times. This rearrangement joins TRBV10-3 to TRBJ2-3; 13 bases agree with TRBD2. Germline V lookup: CDR1 ENHRY, CDR2 SYGVKD. Unmatched junction bases numbered 10, after V lost 10 bases and J lost 0 bases. The CDR3 totals 17 residues. The CDR3 sequence is CASRLAGGLTSTDTQYF. CDR3 in DNA: TGTGCCAGCCGACTAGCGGGAGGCCTGACTAGCACAGATACGCAGTATTTT.

This clone has a handful of counts. The V call is TRBV19, the J call TRBJ2-1; 9 bases are a match to TRBD2. The V and J ends lost 6 bases and 1 base, in that order; junction bases with no gene match: 4. Germline V gene sequence: CDR1 LNHDA, CDR2 SQIVND (reference sequence). This CDR3 is built from 15 residues. The CDR3 nucleotides read TGTGCCAGTAGCTATAGCGGGAGTTCCTACAATGAGCAGTTCTTC. It yields the protein CASSYSGSSYNEQFF.

J is TRBJ1-5 and V is TRBV28; 9 bases match TRBD1. Germline CDR1 reads MDHEN; CDR2 reads SYDVKM. The CDR3 spans 15 residues. V dropped 5 bases and J dropped 7; count of bases not matched to a gene: 9. CDR3 DNA sequence: TGTGCCAGCAGTACCGCTGGACAGGGGCAGCAGCCCCAGCATTTT. Residues: CASSTAGQGQQPQHF.

V is TRBV7-2 and J is TRBJ2-3, with 10 positions matching TRBD1. The CDR3 runs 15 residues. Germline CDR1 and CDR2: SGHTA and FQGNSA. J lost 3 bases, V lost 4 bases, and 4 bases had no gene match. DNA for the CDR3: TGTGCCAGCAGCTACAGACAGGGGGCAACAGATACGCAGTATTTT. Protein: CASSYRQGATDTQYF.

This clone was picked up a small number of times. The genes are TRBV18 and TRBJ2-7; D is unclear. CDR1 is KGHSH and CDR2 is LQKENI in the germline V gene. This CDR3 comprises 13 residues. Trimming shortened V by 2 bases and J by 1 base, and 6 bases separated the two germline ends. The CDR3 region has the DNA TGTGCCAGCTCACCAGGGCAGTCCTACGAGCAGTACTTC. It yields the protein CASSPGQSYEQYF. Full variable domain (rest looked up from reference TRBV18 and TRBJ2-7): NAGVMQNPRHLVRRRGQEARLRCSPMKGHSHVYWYRQLPEEGLKFMVYLQKENIIDESGMPKERFSAEFPKEGPSILRIQQVVRGDSAAYFCASSPGQSYEQYFGPGTRLTVT.

The chain joins TRBV5-1 to TRBJ2-5; 11 bases are a match to TRBD2. The CDR3 spans 15 residues. The germline gives CDR1 SGHRS, CDR2 YFSETQ. V was pared by 2 bases and J by 5 bases, with 5 bases of the junction left unmatched. The CDR3 protein is CASSFTSGSSETQYF. The CDR3 DNA sequence: TGCGCCAGCAGCTTCACTAGCGGGAGTAGTGAGACCCAGTACTTC.

The chain employs TRBV7-8 and TRBJ1-3; no firm D call. Trimming pared 6 bases from V and 1 base from J, leaving 7 bases between. Per germline, CDR1 SGHVS and CDR2 FQNEAQ. CDR3 length: 13 amino acids. The CDR3 is CASSVGSGNTIYF. DNA of the CDR3: TGTGCCAGCAGTGTGGGGTCTGGAAACACCATATATTTT.

The J gene is TRBJ2-3, the V gene TRBV15, with D perhaps TRBD2 (5 bases). Trimming took off 9 bases at V and 1 base at J, with 14 bases between the two ends. CDR3 length equals 14 residues. Germline V CDR1 and CDR2: LNHNV, YYDKDF (reference sequence). The CDR3 DNA is TGTGCCACTACCCCCGGGATGGGCACAGATACGCAGTATTTT. Translation gives CATTPGMGTDTQYF.

The genes are TRBV20-1 and TRBJ2-5, with D unresolved. Trimming took off 1 base at V and 7 bases at J, with 4 bases between the two ends. The CDR3 sequence is 10 residues long. Germline V gives CDR1 DFQATT, CDR2 SNEGSKA (reference sequence). The CDR3 region is CSARVGTQYF. CDR3 nucleotide sequence: TGCAGTGCTAGAGTCGGGACCCAGTACTTC.

Only a few counts were recorded for this clone. The genes are TRBV27 and TRBJ1-2; tentatively, D is TRBD1 (6 bases). V was shortened by 5 bases and J by 7 bases, with 14 bases between the two germline ends. The germline gives CDR1 MNHEY, CDR2 SMNVEV (reference sequence). This CDR3 region has 13 residues. This chain's CDR3 is CASSPYRAGGYTF. In DNA form, the CDR3 reads TGTGCCAGCAGTCCGTACAGGGCAGGTGGCTACACCTTC.

This clone was counted only a few times. J is TRBJ2-7 and V is TRBV21-1; the DNA was not compared with TRBD1, the D call given in the table. TRBV21-1 is labeled a pseudogene. The length of the CDR3 is 9 residues. The DNA of the CDR3 is TGTGCCGGCAGCCAGGGGCAGTACGTC. Translating it yields CAGSQGQYV.

The chain joins TRBV7-8 to TRBJ2-5, with TRBD2 matching 9 bases. The germline V gene encodes CDR1 SGHVS and CDR2 FQNEAQ. The V gene end was trimmed by 4 bases and the J gene end by 4 bases; junction bases not matched to a gene: 10. There are 16 residues in the CDR3. CDR3 in amino acids: CASSYGAGGPSETQYF. CDR3 coding DNA: TGTGCCAGCAGCTACGGGGCGGGAGGGCCCTCAGAGACCCAGTACTTC.

Notes on this clone: The same CDR3 can be traced to other DNA sequences in this sample. V gene TRBV20-1 combines with J gene TRBJ2-5; tentative D call: TRBD2 (5 bases). Deletions cut 6 bases from V and 4 bases from J, with 6 bases between. This CDR3 is built from 10 residues. CDR1 DFQATT and CDR2 SNEGSKA come from the germline V gene (reference sequence). DNA of the CDR3: TGCAGTGCCAGCGGAGAGACCCAGTACTTC. Residues: CSASGETQYF.